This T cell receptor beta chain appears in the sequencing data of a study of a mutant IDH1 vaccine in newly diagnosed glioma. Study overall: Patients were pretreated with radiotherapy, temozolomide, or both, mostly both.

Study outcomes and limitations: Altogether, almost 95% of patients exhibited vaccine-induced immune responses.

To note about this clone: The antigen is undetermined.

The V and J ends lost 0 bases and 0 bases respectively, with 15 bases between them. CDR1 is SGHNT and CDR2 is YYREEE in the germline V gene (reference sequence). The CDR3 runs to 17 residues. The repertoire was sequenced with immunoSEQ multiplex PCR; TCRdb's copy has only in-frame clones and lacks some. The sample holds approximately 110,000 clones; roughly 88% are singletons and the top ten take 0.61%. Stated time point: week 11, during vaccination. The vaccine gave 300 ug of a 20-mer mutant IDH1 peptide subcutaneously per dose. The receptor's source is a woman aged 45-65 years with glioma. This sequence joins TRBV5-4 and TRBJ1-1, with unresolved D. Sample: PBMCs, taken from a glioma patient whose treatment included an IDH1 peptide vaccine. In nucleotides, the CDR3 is TGTGCCAGCAGCTTGGCCCCTGTCGCCAGCATGAACACTGAAGCTTTCTTT. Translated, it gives CASSLAPVASMNTEAFF.